This TCR beta chain was sequenced for a study of blood T cell repertoires in COVID-19. This clone has only one observation. The V gene lost 5 bases and the J gene lost 0 bases, with 13 bases spanning the gap. This CDR3 has 15 residues. Germline lookup yields CDR1 SQVTM and CDR2 ANQGSEA. Study processing details: Reference gene primer amplification in the assay estimated nucleated cell counts. TCRdb keeps only in-frame clones here, not all; method: immunoSEQ multiplex PCR. The DNA gave D and trimming, while V, J and clone size come from that table. The table records 200,000 to 250,000 clones, around 89% of them present only once.

The TCR was taken from a young woman who had recovered from COVID-19. Input material: PBMCs or T cells enriched from blood (not recorded which). This chain joins TRBV29-1 and TRBJ1-4, with D possibly being TRBD1 (6 bases). The CDR3, as DNA: TGCAGCGTTCTAACGGACAGATCAACTAATGAAAAACTGTTTTTT. It encodes CSVLTDRSTNEKLFF.